Listed below are T cell receptor beta chains from one sample, sequenced in a study of cytomegalovirus exposure and HLA in healthy donors. Using immunoSEQ multiplex PCR, the repertoire was profiled, and TCRdb retains in-frame clones only, with some absent. The profile shows roughly 150,000 clones, roughly four fifths of them singletons. Sequenced: PBMCs. These receptors all come from a female donor in good health and CMV-seronegative. Each CDR3 is given without its conserved first and last residue.

TRBV29-1 | SVEDPTSAYTDTQY
TRBV11-1 | ASSHRGMGTEAF
TRBV2 | ASSEARLAGGLETQY
TRBV6-5 | ASSLRPSVTYEQY
TRBV5-1 | ASSLGTLNSYNEQF
TRBV13 | ASSLANSGNDGYT
TRBV11-3 | ASSLGLPSSYNEQF
TRBV19 | ASLAGGEDTQY
TRBV7-2 | ASSIPLADYEQY
TRBV19 | ASRGGQIYGYT
TRBV6-5 | ASSYGQGTNTIY
TRBV5-1 | ASSIRAGGPNGELF
TRBV9 | ASSGRGRGRDTQY
TRBV7-8 | ASSNGRGSYNEQF
TRBV4-1 | ASSQDPGTGAEEQY
TRBV4-2 | ASSQEGTSVYNEQF
TRBV5-5 | ASSLDSKYEQY
TRBV9 | ASGGTSYGYT
TRBV4-1 | ASSQVSRTVDGYT
TRBV7-3 | ASRLAVFTGELF
TRBV9 | ASSVDDTGGQPQH
TRBV2 | ASSEDRTYGYT
TRBV6-5 | ASSHSLRGGTEAF
TRBV6-5 | ASSYSGQTEAF
TRBV4-2 | ASSQVAGGYNEQF
TRBV12-5 | ASGLVWVAGTYEQY
TRBV6-1 | ASSDGGRSSYEQY
TRBV19 | ASSIGGGPYEQY
TRBV9 | ASSPRDMGYT
TRBV15 | ATNQGYNEKLF
TRBV7-8 | ASSRLSGSTDTQY
TRBV11-2 | ASSLQTGASDEQF
TRBV7-2 | ASEPPNTGELF
TRBV7-3 | ASSPQGDTGELF
TRBV27 | ASSLFGTGSLNYGYT
TRBV29-1 | SVEIRQGNTEAF
TRBV4-3 | ASSQDPGNKEKLF
TRBV6-1 | ASRQGGKNQPQH
TRBV5-8 | ASSQDRGGEKLF
TRBV6-5 | ASSYVTNTGELF
TRBV25-1 | ASSEGAGSNQPQH
TRBV6-1 | ASIRGQGDQPQH
TRBV6-1 | ASSGRDSRTEAF
TRBV7-9 | ASSKDRGIYGYT
TRBV6-5 | ASSLVMSEKLF
TRBV28 | ASRPRWGYT
TRBV5-1 | ASSLGRNTDTQY
TRBV7-9 | ASSLADWYSETQY
TRBV30 | AWSVPGADTQY
TRBV7-2 | ASRPPLETETQY
TRBV14 | ASSPWRVPDEQF
TRBV30 | AWREGYT
TRBV4-1 | ASSQENGGNTEAF
TRBV19 | ASSWVATGGLSGANVLT
TRBV7-2 | ASSTDRSNEQF
TRBV2 | ASSGRTGGQPQH
TRBV28 | ASRSPGLAGTNEQF
TRBV4-3 | ASSQGEGHNQPQH
TRBV15 | ATSRASRTGRNEAF
TRBV7-2 | ASSLYNQGSYEQY